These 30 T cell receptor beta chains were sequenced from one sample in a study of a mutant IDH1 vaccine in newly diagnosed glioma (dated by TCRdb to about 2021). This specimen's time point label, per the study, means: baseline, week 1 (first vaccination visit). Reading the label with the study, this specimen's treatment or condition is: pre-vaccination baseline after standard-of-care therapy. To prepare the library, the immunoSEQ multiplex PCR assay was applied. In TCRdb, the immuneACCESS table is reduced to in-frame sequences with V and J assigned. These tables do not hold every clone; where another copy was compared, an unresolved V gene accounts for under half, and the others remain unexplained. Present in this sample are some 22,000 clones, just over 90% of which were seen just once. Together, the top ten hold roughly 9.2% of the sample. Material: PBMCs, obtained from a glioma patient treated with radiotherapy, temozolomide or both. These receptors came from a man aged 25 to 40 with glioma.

CDR3 sequence reads: CASSERPLGRATDEQFF. The DNA for the CDR3 is TGTGCCAGCAGCGAAAGACCCCTCGGGAGGGCCACCGATGAGCAGTTCTTC. This chain connects TRBV7-9 to TRBJ2-1; 8 nucleotides line up with TRBD2. The CDR3 is 17 amino acids. Germline V gene lookup returns CDR1 SEHNR and CDR2 FQNEAQ (reference sequence). The junction had 17 bases not matched to a gene; V was cut back by 5 bases and J by 8 bases.

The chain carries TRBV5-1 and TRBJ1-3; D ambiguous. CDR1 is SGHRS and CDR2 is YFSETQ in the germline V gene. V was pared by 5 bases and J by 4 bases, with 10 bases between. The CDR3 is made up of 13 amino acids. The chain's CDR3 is CASRGQWGNTIYF. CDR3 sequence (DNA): TGCGCCAGCAGGGGTCAGTGGGGAAACACCATATATTTT.

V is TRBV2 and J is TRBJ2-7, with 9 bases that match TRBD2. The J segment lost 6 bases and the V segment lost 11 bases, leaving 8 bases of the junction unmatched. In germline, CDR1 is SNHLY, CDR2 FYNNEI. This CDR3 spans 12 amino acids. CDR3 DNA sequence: TGTGCCGCCGCGGGAGGGCGGGGCGAGCAGTACTTC. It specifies CAAAGGRGEQYF.

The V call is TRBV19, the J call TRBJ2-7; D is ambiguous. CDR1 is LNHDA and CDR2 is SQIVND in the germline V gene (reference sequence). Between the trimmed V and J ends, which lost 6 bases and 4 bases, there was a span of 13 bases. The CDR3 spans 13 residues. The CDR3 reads CASSLGPFYEQYF. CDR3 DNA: TGTGCCAGTAGCCTAGGACCCTTTTACGAGCAGTACTTC.

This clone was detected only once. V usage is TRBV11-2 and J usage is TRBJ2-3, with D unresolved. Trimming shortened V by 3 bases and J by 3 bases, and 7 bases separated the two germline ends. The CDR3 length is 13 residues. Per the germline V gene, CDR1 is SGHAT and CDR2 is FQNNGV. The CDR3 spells CASSFQATDTQYF. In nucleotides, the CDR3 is TGTGCCAGCAGCTTCCAGGCTACAGATACGCAGTATTTT.

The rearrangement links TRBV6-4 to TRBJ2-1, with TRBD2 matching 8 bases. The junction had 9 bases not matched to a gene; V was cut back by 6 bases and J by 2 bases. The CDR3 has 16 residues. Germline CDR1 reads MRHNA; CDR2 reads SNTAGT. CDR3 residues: CASSSHRGGAYNEQFF. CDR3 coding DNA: TGTGCCAGCAGCTCCCATCGGGGGGGTGCCTACAATGAGCAGTTCTTC.

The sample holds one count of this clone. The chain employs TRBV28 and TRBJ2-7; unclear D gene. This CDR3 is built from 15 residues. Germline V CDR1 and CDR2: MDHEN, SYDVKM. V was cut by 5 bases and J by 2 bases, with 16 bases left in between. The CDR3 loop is CASSPSVPGAYEQYF. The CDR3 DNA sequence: TGTGCCAGCAGTCCCTCTGTTCCCGGCGCCTACGAGCAGTACTTC.

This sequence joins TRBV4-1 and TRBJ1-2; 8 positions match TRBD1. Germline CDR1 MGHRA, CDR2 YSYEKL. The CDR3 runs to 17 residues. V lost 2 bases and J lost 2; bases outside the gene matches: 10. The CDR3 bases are TGCGCCAGCAGCCAAACCGGACAGGGTACTACCAACTATGGCTACACCTTC. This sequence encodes CASSQTGQGTTNYGYTF.

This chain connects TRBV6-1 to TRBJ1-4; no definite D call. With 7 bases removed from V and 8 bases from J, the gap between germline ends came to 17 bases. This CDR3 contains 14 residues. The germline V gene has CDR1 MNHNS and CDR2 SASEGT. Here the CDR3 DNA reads TGTGCCAGCACCCTGGGAGGGTTTGCGGAAAAACTGTTTTTT. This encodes CASTLGGFAEKLFF.

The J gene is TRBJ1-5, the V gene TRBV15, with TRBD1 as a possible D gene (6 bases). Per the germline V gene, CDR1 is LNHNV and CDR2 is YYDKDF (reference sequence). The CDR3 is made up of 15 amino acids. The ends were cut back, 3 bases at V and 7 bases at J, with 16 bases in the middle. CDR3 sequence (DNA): TGTGCCACCAGCAGTACCCAGGGCAGGGGACAGCCCCAGCATTTT. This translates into CATSSTQGRGQPQHF.

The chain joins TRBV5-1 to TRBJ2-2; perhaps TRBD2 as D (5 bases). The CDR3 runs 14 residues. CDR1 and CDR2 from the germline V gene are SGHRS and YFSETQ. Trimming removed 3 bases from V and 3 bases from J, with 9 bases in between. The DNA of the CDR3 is TGCGCCAGCAGCTCGGGATCGCACACCGGGGAGCTGTTTTTT. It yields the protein CASSSGSHTGELFF. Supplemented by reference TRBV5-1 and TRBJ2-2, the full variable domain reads KAGVTQTPRYLIKTRGQQVTLSCSPISGHRSVSWYQQTPGQGLQFLFEYFSETQRNKGNFPGRFSGRQFSNSRSEMNVSTLELGDSALYLCASSSGSHTGELFFGEGSRLTVL.

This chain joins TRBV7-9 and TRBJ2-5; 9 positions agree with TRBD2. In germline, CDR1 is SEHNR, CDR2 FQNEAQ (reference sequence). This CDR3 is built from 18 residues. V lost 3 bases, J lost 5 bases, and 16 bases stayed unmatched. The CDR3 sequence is CASSLGQGSGSREETQYF. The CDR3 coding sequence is TGTGCCAGCAGCTTGGGGCAGGGTAGCGGGAGCCGCGAGGAGACCCAGTACTTC.

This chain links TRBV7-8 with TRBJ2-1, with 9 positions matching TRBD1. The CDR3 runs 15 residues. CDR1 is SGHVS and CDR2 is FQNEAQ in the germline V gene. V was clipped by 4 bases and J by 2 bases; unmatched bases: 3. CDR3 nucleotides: TGTGCCAGCAGCTGGGACAGGGCACCCTACAATGAGCAGTTCTTC. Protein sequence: CASSWDRAPYNEQFF.

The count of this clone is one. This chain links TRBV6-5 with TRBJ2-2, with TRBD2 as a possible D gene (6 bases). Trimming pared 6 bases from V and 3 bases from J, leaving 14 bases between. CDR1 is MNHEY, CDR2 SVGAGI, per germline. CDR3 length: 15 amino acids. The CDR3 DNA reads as TGTGCCAGCAGCCCCGCGGGGCGAGACACCGGGGAGCTGTTTTTT. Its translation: CASSPAGRDTGELFF.

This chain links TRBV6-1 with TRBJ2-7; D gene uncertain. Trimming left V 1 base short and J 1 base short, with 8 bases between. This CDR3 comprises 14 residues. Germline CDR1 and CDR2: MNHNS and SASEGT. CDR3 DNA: TGTGCCAGCAGTGAAGGAACAGTATCCTACGAGCAGTACTTC. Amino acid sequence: CASSEGTVSYEQYF.

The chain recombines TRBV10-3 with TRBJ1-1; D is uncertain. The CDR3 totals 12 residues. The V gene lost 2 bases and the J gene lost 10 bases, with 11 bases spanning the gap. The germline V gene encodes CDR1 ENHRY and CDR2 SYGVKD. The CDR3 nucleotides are TGTGCCATCAGTGAGGGGCAGCCCGGAGCTTTCTTT. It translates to CAISEGQPGAFF.

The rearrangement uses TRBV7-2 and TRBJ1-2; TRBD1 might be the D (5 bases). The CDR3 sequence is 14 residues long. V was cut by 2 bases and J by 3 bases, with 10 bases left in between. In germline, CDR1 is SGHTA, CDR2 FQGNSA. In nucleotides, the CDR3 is TGTGCCAGCAGCTTAAGACAGAGTTACTATGGCTACACCTTC. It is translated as CASSLRQSYYGYTF.

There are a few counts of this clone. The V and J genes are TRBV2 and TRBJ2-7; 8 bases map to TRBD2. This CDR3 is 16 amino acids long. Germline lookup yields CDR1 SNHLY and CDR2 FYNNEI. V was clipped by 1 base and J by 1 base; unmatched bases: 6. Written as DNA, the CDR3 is TGTGCCAGCAGTGAAGGGCTAGCGGGCTTTTCCTACGAGCAGTACTTC. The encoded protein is CASSEGLAGFSYEQYF.

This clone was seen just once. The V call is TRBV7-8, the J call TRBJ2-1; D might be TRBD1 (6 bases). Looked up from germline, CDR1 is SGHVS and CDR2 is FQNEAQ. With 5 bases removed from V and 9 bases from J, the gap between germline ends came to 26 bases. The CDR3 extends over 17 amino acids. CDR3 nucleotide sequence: TGTGCCAGCAGCCCCCCCGAGGGGGTATGGAAACAGGGTGAGCAGTTCTTC. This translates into CASSPPEGVWKQGEQFF.

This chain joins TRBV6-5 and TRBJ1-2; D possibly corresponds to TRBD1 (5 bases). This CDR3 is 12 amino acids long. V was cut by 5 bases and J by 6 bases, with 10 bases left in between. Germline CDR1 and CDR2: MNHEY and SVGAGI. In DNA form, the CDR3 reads TGTGCCAGCAGTCAGGGTTTGGATGGCTACACCTTC. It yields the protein CASSQGLDGYTF.

CDR3 in amino acids: CASSELGRPTEAFF. As DNA, the CDR3 is TGTGCCAGCAGTGAACTCGGGAGACCCACTGAAGCTTTCTTT. The V gene is TRBV6-1, the J gene TRBJ1-1; unclear D gene. V lost 2 bases to trimming and J lost 4 bases, with 11 bases between them. CDR3 length: 14 residues. CDR1 and CDR2 (germline): MNHNS, SASEGT.

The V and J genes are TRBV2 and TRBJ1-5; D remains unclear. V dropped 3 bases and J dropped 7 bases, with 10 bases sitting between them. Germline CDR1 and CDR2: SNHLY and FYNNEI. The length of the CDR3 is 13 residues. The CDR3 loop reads CASSDGMEQPQHF. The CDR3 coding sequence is TGTGCCAGCAGTGATGGCATGGAACAGCCCCAGCATTTT.

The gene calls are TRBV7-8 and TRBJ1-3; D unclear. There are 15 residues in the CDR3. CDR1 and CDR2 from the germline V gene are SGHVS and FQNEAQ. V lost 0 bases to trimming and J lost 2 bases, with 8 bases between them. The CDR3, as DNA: TGTGCCAGCAGCTTAGCAGCGGGAACTGGAAACACCATATATTTT. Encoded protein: CASSLAAGTGNTIYF.

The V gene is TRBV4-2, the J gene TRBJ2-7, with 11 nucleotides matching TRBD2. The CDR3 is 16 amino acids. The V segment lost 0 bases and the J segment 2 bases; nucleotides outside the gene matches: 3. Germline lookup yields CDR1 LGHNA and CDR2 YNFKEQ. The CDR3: CASSQDLTSGAYEQYF. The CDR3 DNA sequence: TGTGCCAGCAGCCAAGACCTGACTAGCGGGGCCTACGAGCAGTACTTC.

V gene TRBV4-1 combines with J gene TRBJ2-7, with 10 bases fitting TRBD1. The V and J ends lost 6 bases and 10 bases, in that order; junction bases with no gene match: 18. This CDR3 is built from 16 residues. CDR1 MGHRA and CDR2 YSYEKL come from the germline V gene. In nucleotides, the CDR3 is TGCGCCAGCAGGCCAGCTCCGGGGGACAGGGGAGGAGAACAGTACTTC. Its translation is CASRPAPGDRGGEQYF.

This CDR3 reads CASSPQALAGNIQYF. CDR3 in DNA: TGTGCCAGCAGTCCACAAGCACTGGCTGGGAACATTCAGTACTTC. V is TRBV27 and J is TRBJ2-4; D is unclear. V shed 5 bases and J shed 7 bases, with 18 bases lying between them. Germline V gene sequence: CDR1 MNHEY, CDR2 SMNVEV (reference sequence). This CDR3 is 15 amino acids long.

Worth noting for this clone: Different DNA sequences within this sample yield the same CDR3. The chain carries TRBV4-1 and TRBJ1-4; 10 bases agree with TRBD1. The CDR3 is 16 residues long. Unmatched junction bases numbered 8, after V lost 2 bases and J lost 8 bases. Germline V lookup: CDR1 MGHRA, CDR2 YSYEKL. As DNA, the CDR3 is TGCGCCAGCAGCCAACGTTCCGGGACAGGGGCGGAAAAACTGTTTTTT. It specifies CASSQRSGTGAEKLFF.

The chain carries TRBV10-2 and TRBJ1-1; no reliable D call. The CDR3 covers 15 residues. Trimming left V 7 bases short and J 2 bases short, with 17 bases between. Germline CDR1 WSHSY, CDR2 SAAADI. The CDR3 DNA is TGCGCCAGCATCCTTTCCCGTGACGGAAACACTGAAGCTTTCTTT. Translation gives CASILSRDGNTEAFF.

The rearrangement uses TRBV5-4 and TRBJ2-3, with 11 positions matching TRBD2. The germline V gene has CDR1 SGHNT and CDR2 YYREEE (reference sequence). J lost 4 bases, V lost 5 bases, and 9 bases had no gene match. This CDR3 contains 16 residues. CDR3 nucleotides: TGTGCCAGCAGGATACAACTAGCGGGAGTCCCAGATACGCAGTATTTT. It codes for CASRIQLAGVPDTQYF. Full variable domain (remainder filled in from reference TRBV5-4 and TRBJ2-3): ETGVTQSPTHLIKTRGQQVTLRCSSQSGHNTVSWYQQALGQGPQFIFQYYREEENGRGNFPPRFSGLQFPNYSSELNVNALELDDSALYLCASRIQLAGVPDTQYFGPGTRLTVL.

The CDR3 spells CASSRGGSQPQHF. The CDR3 region has the DNA TGTGCCAGCAGCCGAGGGGGTTCTCAGCCCCAGCATTTT. This chain uses TRBV11-2 with TRBJ1-5, with D possibly TRBD1 on 6 matching bases. CDR1 is SGHAT and CDR2 is FQNNGV in the germline V gene. The CDR3 runs 13 residues. Trimming cost V 5 bases and J 6 bases, with 11 bases left between them.